The rows below give T cell receptor beta chains drawn from one sample of a study of blood T cell repertoires in COVID-19. Assay used: immunoSEQ multiplex PCR; TCRdb lists only in-frame clones, some missing. The profile shows roughly 380,000 clones, more than 70% of them singletons. The sequencing sample was made of peripheral blood. Source of these receptors: a woman in her sixties with COVID-19, enrolled during active disease. Each CDR3 is given with its conserved first and last residue. D genes are given only for firm matches. Expanded clones get a size class; other rows say once, few or many, or leave the size out.

d_call: .; j_call: TRBJ2-7; v_call: TRBV7-2; clone_size: .; cdr3_aa: CASSLGRVGEQYF; cdr3_nt: TGTGCCAGCAGCTTAGGGAGGGTGGGCGAGCAGTACTTC
d_call: TRBD1; j_call: TRBJ2-6; v_call: TRBV7-9; clone_size: .; cdr3_aa: CASSRDRAARAGANVLTF; cdr3_nt: TGTGCCAGCAGCCGGGACAGGGCTGCAAGGGCTGGGGCCAACGTCCTGACTTTC
d_call: .; j_call: TRBJ2-5; v_call: TRBV5-1; clone_size: .; cdr3_aa: CASSLGGGLETQYF; cdr3_nt: TGCGCCAGCAGCTTGGGAGGGGGATTGGAGACCCAGTACTTC
d_call: .; j_call: TRBJ1-3; v_call: TRBV6-1; clone_size: .; cdr3_aa: CASSDGAGNTIYF; cdr3_nt: TGTGCCAGCAGTGACGGGGCTGGAAACACCATATATTTT
d_call: .; j_call: TRBJ1-1; v_call: TRBV5-1; clone_size: .; cdr3_aa: CASSLSGEGGNTEAFF; cdr3_nt: TGCGCCAGCAGCTTGTCTGGTGAGGGTGGGAACACTGAAGCTTTCTTT
d_call: TRBD2; j_call: TRBJ2-1; v_call: TRBV2; clone_size: .; cdr3_aa: CASSELGGGAYNEQFF; cdr3_nt: TGTGCCAGCAGTGAATTAGGCGGGGGGGCCTACAATGAGCAGTTCTTC
d_call: .; j_call: TRBJ1-2; v_call: TRBV7-3; clone_size: once; cdr3_aa: CASSLGGHRGYTF; cdr3_nt: TGTGCCAGCAGCTTAGGGGGCCATAGAGGCTACACCTTC
d_call: .; j_call: TRBJ1-5; v_call: TRBV18; clone_size: .; cdr3_aa: CASSSDRNQPQHF; cdr3_nt: TGTGCCAGCTCATCCGACAGAAATCAGCCCCAGCATTTT
d_call: TRBD1; j_call: TRBJ2-5; v_call: TRBV7-3; clone_size: .; cdr3_aa: CASSPDRVSGTQYF; cdr3_nt: TGTGCCAGCAGCCCGGACAGGGTGAGCGGGACCCAGTACTTC
d_call: .; j_call: TRBJ1-1; v_call: TRBV7-2; clone_size: .; cdr3_aa: CATSFDGEKTEAFF; cdr3_nt: TGTGCCACATCCTTTGACGGAGAGAAAACTGAAGCTTTCTTT
d_call: .; j_call: TRBJ2-5; v_call: TRBV7-9; clone_size: few; cdr3_aa: CASSSGETQYF; cdr3_nt: TGTGCCAGCAGCTCCGGAGAGACCCAGTACTTC
d_call: .; j_call: TRBJ1-1; v_call: TRBV11-2; clone_size: .; cdr3_aa: CASSLEAQGGRTEAFF; cdr3_nt: TGTGCCAGCAGCTTAGAGGCCCAGGGCGGCCGCACTGAAGCTTTCTTT
d_call: TRBD1; j_call: TRBJ1-2; v_call: TRBV7-2; clone_size: .; cdr3_aa: CASSPTGGQRYGYTF; cdr3_nt: TGTGCCAGCAGCCCCACAGGGGGTCAACGCTATGGCTACACCTTC
d_call: .; j_call: TRBJ2-2; v_call: TRBV5-1; clone_size: .; cdr3_aa: CASSLQPDTYTGELFF; cdr3_nt: TGCGCCAGCAGCTTGCAGCCAGACACTTACACCGGGGAGCTGTTTTTT
d_call: .; j_call: TRBJ2-7; v_call: TRBV21-1; clone_size: .; cdr3_aa: CASSKVWVRDEQYF; cdr3_nt: TGTGCCAGCAGCAAAGTATGGGTCCGGGACGAGCAGTACTTC
d_call: TRBD1; j_call: TRBJ1-2; v_call: TRBV5-1; clone_size: .; cdr3_aa: CASSLDDRVNYGYTF; cdr3_nt: TGCGCCAGCAGCTTGGACGACAGGGTTAACTATGGCTACACCTTC
d_call: TRBD2; j_call: TRBJ2-5; v_call: TRBV6-1; clone_size: .; cdr3_aa: CASSEPGLAGATSGETQYF; cdr3_nt: TGTGCCAGCAGTGAACCGGGACTAGCGGGAGCGACTAGCGGGGAGACCCAGTACTTC
d_call: TRBD1; j_call: TRBJ2-5; v_call: TRBV5-1; clone_size: once; cdr3_aa: CASSLGFRGQETQYF; cdr3_nt: TGCGCCAGCAGCTTGGGGTTCAGGGGGCAAGAGACCCAGTACTTC
d_call: TRBD1; j_call: TRBJ1-4; v_call: TRBV7-6; clone_size: .; cdr3_aa: CASSLGETGMGEKLFF; cdr3_nt: TGTGCCAGCAGCTTAGGGGAGACAGGGATGGGAGAAAAACTGTTTTTT
d_call: .; j_call: TRBJ1-1; v_call: TRBV7-3; clone_size: .; cdr3_aa: CASSLSPYTEAFF; cdr3_nt: TGTGCCAGCAGCTTAAGTCCGTACACTGAAGCTTTCTTT
d_call: TRBD1; j_call: TRBJ1-1; v_call: TRBV15; clone_size: .; cdr3_aa: CATSRQGAVGTEAFF; cdr3_nt: TGTGCCACCAGCAGACAGGGGGCGGTTGGAACTGAAGCTTTCTTT
d_call: .; j_call: TRBJ2-7; v_call: TRBV29-1; clone_size: .; cdr3_aa: CSVEYSYEQYF; cdr3_nt: TGCAGCGTTGAGTACTCCTACGAGCAGTACTTC
d_call: .; j_call: TRBJ2-1; v_call: TRBV19; clone_size: .; cdr3_aa: CASSIDHRRSRGEQFF; cdr3_nt: TGTGCCAGTAGTATAGATCATCGACGCTCTCGGGGTGAGCAGTTCTTC
d_call: .; j_call: TRBJ2-1; v_call: TRBV20-1; clone_size: .; cdr3_aa: CSATREIEQFF; cdr3_nt: TGCAGTGCTACGAGGGAGATTGAGCAGTTCTTC
d_call: TRBD1; j_call: TRBJ1-4; v_call: TRBV5-4; clone_size: once; cdr3_aa: CASGRQGPTNEKLFF; cdr3_nt: TGTGCCAGCGGACGACAGGGCCCAACTAATGAAAAACTGTTTTTT
d_call: TRBD1; j_call: TRBJ1-5; v_call: TRBV2; clone_size: .; cdr3_aa: CASSGTGGTYSNQPQHF; cdr3_nt: TGTGCCAGCAGTGGGACAGGGGGCACGTATAGCAATCAGCCCCAGCATTTT
d_call: TRBD1; j_call: TRBJ2-1; v_call: TRBV6-1; clone_size: .; cdr3_aa: CASSERSQGVSYNEQFF; cdr3_nt: TGTGCCAGCAGTGAAAGGAGTCAGGGGGTCTCCTACAATGAGCAGTTCTTC
d_call: .; j_call: TRBJ1-2; v_call: TRBV7-7; clone_size: .; cdr3_aa: CASSLCYSSGYGYTF; cdr3_nt: TGTGCCAGCAGCTTATGTTACAGCTCGGGGTATGGCTACACCTTC
d_call: .; j_call: TRBJ2-3; v_call: TRBV14; clone_size: .; cdr3_aa: CASSSPGGQTADTQYF; cdr3_nt: TGTGCCAGCAGCTCACCGGGTGGACAGACTGCAGATACGCAGTATTTT
d_call: TRBD1; j_call: TRBJ2-4; v_call: TRBV2; clone_size: .; cdr3_aa: CASSALQGTINIQYF; cdr3_nt: TGTGCCAGCAGCGCCCTACAGGGGACCATAAACATTCAGTACTTC
d_call: .; j_call: TRBJ2-1; v_call: TRBV7-9; clone_size: .; cdr3_aa: CASKTNRGPRRQFF; cdr3_nt: TGTGCCAGCAAAACAAATCGGGGTCCTCGTAGGCAGTTCTTC
d_call: TRBD1; j_call: TRBJ1-2; v_call: TRBV6-2/TRBV6-3; clone_size: .; cdr3_aa: CASSSTGQGTYGYTF; cdr3_nt: TGTGCCAGCAGTTCCACAGGACAGGGGACCTATGGCTACACCTTC
d_call: .; j_call: TRBJ1-5; v_call: TRBV19; clone_size: .; cdr3_aa: CASSRRPQPQHF; cdr3_nt: TGTGCCAGTAGTAGGAGGCCACAGCCCCAGCATTTT
d_call: TRBD1; j_call: TRBJ1-1; v_call: TRBV5-1; clone_size: .; cdr3_aa: CASSWRGQGTGLEAFF; cdr3_nt: TGCGCCAGCAGCTGGAGGGGACAGGGGACGGGCTTGGAAGCTTTCTTT
d_call: TRBD1; j_call: TRBJ2-1; v_call: TRBV5-1; clone_size: .; cdr3_aa: CASSLRQGDEQFF; cdr3_nt: TGCGCCAGCAGCCTTAGACAGGGAGATGAGCAGTTCTTC
d_call: .; j_call: TRBJ1-1; v_call: TRBV29-1; clone_size: .; cdr3_aa: CSVDIHTEAFF; cdr3_nt: TGCAGCGTTGACATCCACACTGAAGCTTTCTTT
d_call: .; j_call: TRBJ1-1; v_call: TRBV7-9; clone_size: .; cdr3_aa: CASSLEQGEAFF; cdr3_nt: TGTGCCAGCAGCTTAGAGCAGGGGGAAGCTTTCTTT
d_call: TRBD2; j_call: TRBJ2-5; v_call: TRBV6-5; clone_size: .; cdr3_aa: CASSASGGAGETQYF; cdr3_nt: TGTGCCAGCAGCGCTAGCGGGGGGGCCGGGGAGACCCAGTACTTC
d_call: TRBD1; j_call: TRBJ1-3; v_call: TRBV15; clone_size: .; cdr3_aa: CATSRRTGGSGNTIYF; cdr3_nt: TGTGCCACCAGCAGACGGACAGGGGGATCTGGAAACACCATATATTTT
d_call: .; j_call: TRBJ1-1; v_call: TRBV7-9; clone_size: .; cdr3_aa: CASSMIPYEAFF; cdr3_nt: TGTGCCAGCAGCATGATTCCCTATGAAGCTTTCTTT
d_call: TRBD1; j_call: TRBJ1-5; v_call: TRBV19; clone_size: few; cdr3_aa: CASTSSTGEADQPQHF; cdr3_nt: TGTGCCAGTACCTCTTCGACAGGGGAGGCAGATCAGCCCCAGCATTTT
d_call: .; j_call: TRBJ1-1; v_call: TRBV5-6; clone_size: .; cdr3_aa: CASSFLGADTEAFF; cdr3_nt: TGTGCCAGCAGCTTTCTGGGGGCGGACACTGAAGCTTTCTTT
d_call: .; j_call: TRBJ1-1; v_call: TRBV5-8; clone_size: .; cdr3_aa: CASSLGHNKMNTEAFF; cdr3_nt: TGTGCCAGCAGCCTAGGACACAACAAGATGAACACTGAAGCTTTCTTT
d_call: .; j_call: TRBJ1-1; v_call: TRBV6-5; clone_size: .; cdr3_aa: CASSYSGARTEAFF; cdr3_nt: TGTGCCAGCAGTTACTCTGGTGCCAGGACTGAAGCTTTCTTT
d_call: .; j_call: TRBJ2-5; v_call: TRBV19; clone_size: .; cdr3_aa: CASGAGFPITQYF; cdr3_nt: TGTGCCAGTGGGGCCGGGTTCCCTATAACCCAGTACTTC
d_call: .; j_call: TRBJ1-1; v_call: TRBV5-4; clone_size: .; cdr3_aa: CASSLDSLPNTEAFF; cdr3_nt: TGTGCCAGCAGCTTAGACAGTCTCCCGAACACTGAAGCTTTCTTT
d_call: TRBD1; j_call: TRBJ2-7; v_call: TRBV18; clone_size: .; cdr3_aa: CASSPTTGTYEQYF; cdr3_nt: TGTGCCAGCTCACCTACGACAGGGACCTACGAGCAGTACTTC
d_call: .; j_call: TRBJ1-1; v_call: TRBV12-3/TRBV12-4; clone_size: .; cdr3_aa: CASSWALNTEAFF; cdr3_nt: TGTGCCAGCAGCTGGGCTCTGAACACTGAAGCTTTCTTT
d_call: .; j_call: TRBJ1-6; v_call: TRBV9; clone_size: .; cdr3_aa: CASSPAPDSPLHF; cdr3_nt: TGTGCCAGCAGCCCCGCCCCAGATTCACCCCTCCACTTT
d_call: .; j_call: TRBJ1-3; v_call: TRBV7-3; clone_size: .; cdr3_aa: CASSLSVWLAGNTIYF; cdr3_nt: TGTGCCAGCAGCTTATCGGTTTGGTTGGCTGGAAACACCATATATTTT
d_call: .; j_call: TRBJ2-5; v_call: TRBV21-1; clone_size: .; cdr3_aa: CASSKGGCQGTETQYF; cdr3_nt: TGTGCCAGCAGCAAAGGAGGTTGTCAGGGAACCGAGACCCAGTACTTC
d_call: .; j_call: TRBJ2-3; v_call: TRBV6-5; clone_size: .; cdr3_aa: CASSSPGDTQYF; cdr3_nt: TGTGCCAGCAGCTCCCCGGGGGATACGCAGTATTTT
d_call: .; j_call: TRBJ1-2; v_call: TRBV20-1; clone_size: once; cdr3_aa: CRPGKDYGYTF; cdr3_nt: TGCAGGCCGGGAAAAGACTATGGCTACACCTTC
d_call: .; j_call: TRBJ1-5; v_call: TRBV19; clone_size: once; cdr3_aa: CASRRTDFSSNQPQHF; cdr3_nt: TGTGCCAGTAGGCGGACTGATTTCTCTAGCAATCAGCCCCAGCATTTT
d_call: TRBD1; j_call: TRBJ1-1; v_call: TRBV5-4; clone_size: .; cdr3_aa: CASSFNRGGLANTEAFF; cdr3_nt: TGTGCCAGCAGCTTTAACAGGGGCGGCTTAGCGAACACTGAAGCTTTCTTT